This is a list of T cell receptor beta chains from one sample in a study of preoperative IRX-2 immunotherapy in early breast cancer. Clones were read by immunoSEQ multiplex PCR, and TCRdb kept only the in-frame ones, dropping some. The table records approximately 38,000 clones, roughly 82% of them present only once. Source: lymph node tissue, taken after IRX-2 immunotherapy. The receptors were gathered from a human donor with breast cancer. Each CDR3 is given with its conserved first and last residue. A D gene is named only where the DNA matches it firmly. Only some rows state a clone size, as once, few, many or a class for expanded clones.

v_gene: TRBV1
d_gene: -
abundance: -
j_gene: TRBJ1-2
CDR3aa: CASSQGRGDYGYTF
CDR3nt: TGCGCCAGCAGCCAAGGTCGGGGGGACTATGGCTACACCTTC

v_gene: TRBV7-6
d_gene: -
abundance: -
j_gene: TRBJ1-3
CDR3aa: CASSPAGSMVRNTIYF
CDR3nt: TGTGCCAGCAGCCCTGCCGGATCGATGGTGAGAAACACCATATATTTT

v_gene: TRBV5-1
d_gene: -
abundance: -
j_gene: TRBJ1-1
CDR3aa: CASQAGRSNTEAFF
CDR3nt: TGCGCCAGCCAGGCAGGTAGATCGAACACTGAAGCTTTCTTT

v_gene: TRBV28
d_gene: -
abundance: -
j_gene: TRBJ2-6
CDR3aa: CASSPIAGVAASGANVLTF
CDR3nt: TGTGCCAGCAGTCCCATCGCAGGTGTGGCAGCCTCTGGGGCCAACGTCCTGACTTTC

v_gene: TRBV30
d_gene: -
abundance: -
j_gene: TRBJ1-6
CDR3aa: CAWSLRQDNSPLHF
CDR3nt: TGTGCCTGGAGTCTCAGACAAGATAATTCACCCCTCCACTTT

v_gene: TRBV15
d_gene: -
abundance: -
j_gene: TRBJ2-2
CDR3aa: CATSRESRPTGELFF
CDR3nt: TGTGCCACCAGCAGAGAATCCCGTCCCACCGGGGAGCTGTTTTTT

v_gene: TRBV19
d_gene: TRBD2
abundance: -
j_gene: TRBJ2-7
CDR3aa: CASSTRVVAGTYEQYF
CDR3nt: TGTGCCAGTAGTACCCGGGTGGTAGCGGGCACCTACGAGCAGTACTTC

v_gene: TRBV11-3
d_gene: -
abundance: once
j_gene: TRBJ1-5
CDR3aa: CASSLPGAFQPQHF
CDR3nt: TGTGCCAGCAGCTTGCCAGGGGCTTTCCAGCCCCAGCATTTT

v_gene: TRBV7-6
d_gene: -
abundance: -
j_gene: TRBJ2-2
CDR3aa: CASSYGTANTGELFF
CDR3nt: TGTGCCAGCAGCTATGGAACCGCGAACACCGGGGAGCTGTTTTTT

v_gene: TRBV28
d_gene: -
abundance: -
j_gene: TRBJ2-2
CDR3aa: CASSLLSGELFF
CDR3nt: TGTGCCAGCAGTTTGCTTTCCGGGGAGCTGTTTTTT

v_gene: TRBV11-3
d_gene: -
abundance: -
j_gene: TRBJ1-5
CDR3aa: CASSLEWGDGDQPQHF
CDR3nt: TGTGCCAGCAGCTTAGAGTGGGGGGACGGGGATCAGCCCCAGCATTTT

v_gene: TRBV2
d_gene: -
abundance: -
j_gene: TRBJ1-1
CDR3aa: CASSGPDRYFEAFF
CDR3nt: TGTGCCAGCAGTGGGCCCGACCGGTATTTTGAAGCTTTCTTT

v_gene: TRBV28
d_gene: -
abundance: -
j_gene: TRBJ1-1
CDR3aa: CASSSAGTESTEAFF
CDR3nt: TGTGCCAGCAGTTCGGCCGGGACGGAAAGTACTGAAGCTTTCTTT

v_gene: TRBV6-8
d_gene: -
abundance: -
j_gene: TRBJ2-7
CDR3aa: CASSYFGLSYEQYF
CDR3nt: TGTGCCAGCAGTTACTTTGGCCTCTCCTACGAGCAGTACTTC

v_gene: TRBV6-8
d_gene: -
abundance: -
j_gene: TRBJ1-5
CDR3aa: CASSYATANQPQHF
CDR3nt: TGTGCCAGCAGTTACGCCACAGCGAATCAGCCCCAGCATTTT

v_gene: TRBV19
d_gene: -
abundance: -
j_gene: TRBJ2-6
CDR3aa: CASLQASGANVLTF
CDR3nt: TGTGCCAGCCTACAAGCATCGGGGGCCAACGTCCTGACTTTC

v_gene: TRBV6-8
d_gene: -
abundance: once
j_gene: TRBJ1-2
CDR3aa: CASSYSMGLNYGYTF
CDR3nt: TGTGCCAGCAGTTACTCGATGGGTCTCAACTATGGCTACACCTTC

v_gene: TRBV6-8
d_gene: -
abundance: -
j_gene: TRBJ1-2
CDR3aa: CASSYGPGYGYTF
CDR3nt: TGTGCCAGCAGTTACGGGCCCGGCTATGGCTACACCTTC